Below, 28 T cell receptor beta chains from the same sample are listed, as sequenced in a study of CD8 T cells in ankylosing spondylitis. One entry per CDR3 protein results from TCRdb running MiXCR on the 5' RACE reads. This table has under 250,000 distinct CDR3 sequences, under 35% appearing once. The sample was blood, either unsorted or a sorted T cell fraction (not recorded which). These receptors were collected from a male donor with ankylosing spondylitis or in good health (not recorded which).

Ten or more counts support this clonotype. The V and J genes are TRBV12-3 or TRBV12-4 and TRBJ1-2; tentative D call: TRBD1 (5 bases). This CDR3 has 11 amino acids. V lost 3 bases and J 8 bases, leaving 7 bases between the germline ends. CDR3 nucleotide sequence: TGTGCCAGCAGTTTTGGGGGGGGCTACACCTTC. This codes for CASSFGGGYTF.

The chain has TRBV6-5 and TRBJ1-6; perhaps TRBD1 as D (5 bases). Germline V gene data show CDR1 as MNHEY and CDR2 as SVGAGI. The CDR3 loop spans 15 amino acids. Between the trimmed V and J ends, which lost 0 bases and 8 bases, there was a span of 11 bases. The CDR3 reads CASSYSGGADSPLHF. Written as DNA, the CDR3 is TGTGCCAGCAGTTACTCTGGAGGGGCTGATTCACCCCTCCACTTT.

This clonotype was detected a few times. The chain carries TRBV12-3 or TRBV12-4 and TRBJ2-5, with a possible D match to TRBD1 (7 bases). The length of the CDR3 is 15 residues. Between the trimmed V and J ends, which lost 3 bases and 0 bases, there was a span of 11 bases. This chain's CDR3 is CASSLEGAYQETQYF. The CDR3 DNA reads as TGTGCCAGCAGTTTGGAGGGGGCGTACCAAGAGACCCAGTACTTC.

The V gene is TRBV5-1, the J gene TRBJ1-2; tentative D call: TRBD1 (6 bases). The CDR3 has 14 residues. The V end was cut by 4 bases, the J end by 5 bases, with 15 bases between. The germline gives CDR1 SGHRS, CDR2 YFSETQ. The CDR3 DNA is TGCGCCAGCAGCGAGGCGGGGGCGCAATATGGCTACACCTTC. Protein: CASSEAGAQYGYTF.

This clonotype was recorded a few times. The V gene is TRBV6-5, the J gene TRBJ1-4, with a possible D match to TRBD1 (5 bases). Germline V gene lookup returns CDR1 MNHEY and CDR2 SVGAGI. The ends were cut back, 0 bases at V and 8 bases at J, with 16 bases in the middle. The length of the CDR3 is 16 residues. The CDR3 is CASSYSRSGGREKLFF. CDR3 in DNA: TGTGCCAGCAGTTACTCTAGGTCCGGGGGACGCGAAAAACTGTTTTTT.

CDR3 loop: CASSYSRGANYEQYF. Here the CDR3 DNA reads TGTGCCAGCAGTTACTCACGGGGGGCTAACTACGAGCAGTACTTC. V is TRBV6-5 and J is TRBJ2-7; D might be TRBD2 (7 bases). The germline gives CDR1 MNHEY, CDR2 SVGAGI. This CDR3 has 15 residues. The ends were cut back, 0 bases at V and 3 bases at J, with 12 bases in the middle.

The sample holds a few counts of this clonotype. J is TRBJ2-5 and V is TRBV10-3; maybe TRBD2 (6 bases). The germline V and J ends were trimmed by 1 base and 0 bases, with 12 bases remaining between them. Germline V gene data show CDR1 as ENHRY and CDR2 as SYGVKD. The CDR3 covers 16 residues. In nucleotides, the CDR3 is TGTGCCATCAGTGAGTTCCCTCGCGGGGACCAAGAGACCCAGTACTTC. It specifies CAISEFPRGDQETQYF.

This sequence joins TRBV12-3 or TRBV12-4 and TRBJ2-5; possibly TRBD2 for D (5 bases). The ends were cut back, 6 bases at V and 2 bases at J, with 13 bases in the middle. This CDR3 comprises 14 residues. This CDR3 is CASRLLTSQETQYF. DNA of the CDR3: TGTGCCAGCAGGCTACTCACTAGTCAAGAGACCCAGTACTTC.

V is TRBV4-2 and J is TRBJ1-2, with D tentatively TRBD1 (6 bases). This CDR3 has 12 amino acids. Trimming shortened V by 8 bases and J by 6 bases, and 13 bases separated the two germline ends. Germline-derived CDR1 and CDR2 are LGHNA and YNFKEQ. DNA for the CDR3: TGTGCCAGCCAGGGGATAAACGATGGCTACACCTTC. Encoded protein: CASQGINDGYTF.

The rearrangement uses TRBV10-3 and TRBJ2-7; 9 bases are a match to TRBD1. V was clipped by 6 bases and J by 5 bases; unmatched bases: 5. The CDR3 length is 13 residues. Germline-derived CDR1 and CDR2 are ENHRY and SYGVKD. As DNA, the CDR3 is TGTGCCATCAGGGACAGGGGACCCCACGAGCAGTACTTC. The encoded protein is CAIRDRGPHEQYF.

Only a few counts were recorded for this clonotype. J is TRBJ2-7 and V is TRBV11-2, with a tentative D call TRBD1 (5 bases). This CDR3 is 15 amino acids long. Trimming removed 5 bases at V and 3 bases at J, with 17 bases between. Germline V CDR1 and CDR2: SGHAT, FQNNGV. CDR3 region: CASSQYWAGNYEQYF. The CDR3 DNA reads TGTGCCAGCAGCCAGTATTGGGCAGGGAACTACGAGCAGTACTTC.

The chain couples TRBV12-3 or TRBV12-4 to TRBJ2-7; D is unclear. The CDR3 runs to 13 residues. Trimming removed 7 bases from V and 3 bases from J, with 13 bases in between. The CDR3 DNA reads TGTGCCAGCAACTTAGGAGTACACTACGAGCAGTACTTC. It specifies CASNLGVHYEQYF.

The rearrangement links TRBV12-3 or TRBV12-4 to TRBJ2-3; the match to TRBD1 covers 8 bases. This CDR3 comprises 14 residues. V trimming: 6 bases; J trimming: 1 base; junction bases outside the gene matches: 3. The CDR3 sequence is CASSTDRGTDTQYF. CDR3 nucleotide sequence: TGTGCCAGCAGCACGGACAGGGGCACAGATACGCAGTATTTT.

This clonotype was seen a handful of times. The rearrangement links TRBV20-1 to TRBJ2-4; 7 positions agree with TRBD1. CDR1 DFQATT and CDR2 SNEGSKA come from the germline V gene (reference sequence). The CDR3 consists of 12 residues. J lost 5 bases, V lost 5 bases, and 3 bases had no gene match. The CDR3 spells CSAGQGENIQYF. CDR3 DNA: TGCAGTGCTGGCCAGGGGGAAAACATTCAGTACTTC.

V and J are TRBV28 and TRBJ2-4; 7 bases fit TRBD1. This CDR3 spans 14 amino acids. From germline, CDR1 is MDHEN and CDR2 SYDVKM. Germline trimming cut 3 bases from V and 4 bases from J; bases unmatched to any gene: 3. CDR3 nucleotide sequence: TGTGCCAGCAGTTTTACGGGACAGAAAAACATTCAGTACTTC. It translates to CASSFTGQKNIQYF.

This chain uses TRBV20-1 with TRBJ2-1; D remains unclear. CDR1 DFQATT and CDR2 SNEGSKA come from the germline V gene (reference sequence). The CDR3 is made up of 12 amino acids. V gave up 3 bases and J gave up 6 bases, with 9 bases separating them. CDR3 sequence reads: CSASFLSNEQFF. CDR3 coding DNA: TGCAGTGCTAGTTTCCTCAGCAATGAGCAGTTCTTC.

This rearrangement joins TRBV20-1 to TRBJ1-1; tentatively, D is TRBD1 (6 bases). The CDR3 totals 11 residues. Germline V gene data show CDR1 as DFQATT and CDR2 as SNEGSKA (reference sequence). V was pared by 2 bases and J by 10 bases, with 11 bases between. CDR3 sequence reads: CSARHRDGAFF. The CDR3 DNA reads as TGCAGTGCTAGACACAGGGACGGAGCTTTCTTT.

The V call is TRBV20-1, the J call TRBJ2-2, with D possibly being TRBD2 (5 bases). Germline CDR1 reads DFQATT; CDR2 reads SNEGSKA (reference sequence). This CDR3 is built from 16 residues. V lost 0 bases, J lost 6 bases, and 17 bases lay in between. CDR3 loop: CSAREGGHGPPGELFF. DNA for the CDR3: TGCAGTGCTAGAGAAGGAGGCCATGGACCTCCCGGGGAGCTGTTTTTT.

The V and J genes are TRBV30 and TRBJ2-7; D remains unclear. The CDR3 has 13 amino acids. Germline loops: CDR1 GTSNPN, CDR2 SVGIG (reference sequence). Trimming shortened V by 1 base and J by 2 bases, and 9 bases separated the two germline ends. The CDR3 protein is CAWSDRVAYEQYF. The CDR3 DNA reads as TGTGCCTGGAGTGACAGAGTGGCCTACGAGCAGTACTTC. Full variable domain (rest looked up from reference TRBV30 and TRBJ2-7): SQTIHQWPATLVQPVGSPLSLECTVEGTSNPNLYWYRQAAGRGLQLLFYSVGIGQISSEVPQNLSASRPQDRQFILSSKKLLLSDSGFYLCAWSDRVAYEQYFGPGTRLTVT.

The rearrangement joins TRBV29-1 to TRBJ2-7; 9 positions match TRBD1. V trimming: 7 bases; J trimming: 2 bases; junction bases outside the gene matches: 12. The CDR3 loop spans 15 amino acids. Per the germline V gene, CDR1 is SQVTM and CDR2 is ANQGSEA. The CDR3 sequence is CSGMGGQGNPYEQYF. CDR3 nucleotides: TGCAGCGGCATGGGGGGACAGGGAAATCCCTACGAGCAGTACTTC.

The chain has TRBV11-2 and TRBJ2-1; a possible D gene is TRBD1 (7 bases). Germline CDR1 and CDR2: SGHAT and FQNNGV. The CDR3 contains 15 residues. V lost 0 bases and J 6 bases, leaving 12 bases between the germline ends. The CDR3 loop is CASSLEPGGLNEQFF. CDR3 sequence (DNA): TGTGCCAGCAGCTTAGAGCCAGGGGGGCTCAATGAGCAGTTCTTC.

This chain uses TRBV12-3 or TRBV12-4 with TRBJ2-1; D not resolved. Trimming removed 6 bases from V and 0 bases from J, with 12 bases in between. The CDR3 runs to 15 residues. This CDR3 reads CASRLTESSYNEQFF. The CDR3 DNA sequence: TGTGCCAGCAGACTAACAGAGAGCTCCTACAATGAGCAGTTCTTC.

This clonotype was counted between two and nine times. J is TRBJ2-7 and V is TRBV12-3 or TRBV12-4; TRBD2 might be the D (6 bases). This CDR3 comprises 11 residues. Trimming stripped 8 bases from V and 2 bases from J, with 7 bases between. The CDR3 coding sequence is TGTGCCAGCCGGGGGACCTACGAGCAGTACTTC. Encoded protein: CASRGTYEQYF.

The V gene is TRBV20-1, the J gene TRBJ2-3; D is possibly TRBD2 (6 bases). This CDR3 has 15 residues. V lost 5 bases, J lost 2 bases, and 17 bases lay in between. The germline V gene encodes CDR1 DFQATT and CDR2 SNEGSKA (reference sequence). CDR3 in amino acids: CSASRRERITDTQYF. In DNA, the CDR3 is TGCAGTGCTTCCCGCCGGGAGCGGATCACAGATACGCAGTATTTT.

The sample holds a few counts of this clonotype. The chain is built from TRBV20-1 and TRBJ2-3; either TRBD1 or TRBD2 may fit D (5 bases each). Germline V gives CDR1 DFQATT, CDR2 SNEGSKA (reference sequence). V was trimmed by 2 bases and J by 3 bases, leaving 18 bases between them. CDR3 length: 16 residues. CDR3 coding DNA: TGCAGTGCTAGATCCCCCCATGGGGGAAAGACAGATACGCAGTATTTT. Amino acid sequence: CSARSPHGGKTDTQYF.

In the case of this clonotype: Its ends do not fully match the called genes, so a read error is possible. This chain links TRBV29-1 with TRBJ1-1; D not certain. Germline lookup yields CDR1 SQVTM and CDR2 ANQGSEA. The CDR3 consists of 13 residues. CDR3 bases: TGCAGCGTTACACCGGACGGTGACACAGAAGCTTTCTTT. Translating it yields CSVTPDGDTEAFF. The variable domain in full, with the rest retrieved from reference TRBV29-1 and TRBJ1-1, is SAVISQKPSRDICQRGTSLTIQCQVDSQVTMMFWYRQQPGQSLTLIATANQGSEATYESGFVIDKFPISRPNLTFSTLTVSNMSPEDSSIYLCSVTPDGDTEAFFGQGTRLTVV.

This clonotype showed up just a few times. The chain couples TRBV10-3 to TRBJ1-1; D is unresolved. Germline V CDR1 and CDR2: ENHRY, SYGVKD. This CDR3 contains 14 residues. V gave up 0 bases and J gave up 5 bases, with 10 bases separating them. CDR3 in amino acids: CAISESVGWTEAFF. CDR3 in DNA: TGTGCCATCAGTGAGTCGGTAGGCTGGACTGAAGCTTTCTTT.

The CDR3 loop is CASSRQGLNTEAFF. The CDR3 nucleotides read TGTGCCAGCAGCAGACAGGGCCTGAACACTGAAGCTTTCTTT. The rearrangement joins TRBV27 to TRBJ1-1; the match to TRBD1 covers 7 bases. The CDR3 totals 14 residues. J was trimmed by 0 bases and V by 6 bases; bases with no gene match: 4. Germline V gives CDR1 MNHEY, CDR2 SMNVEV (reference sequence).